Described below is a single T cell receptor (beta chain) sequence and its context. In the PCR, 60 Vbeta and 13 Jbeta primers were used. This table comes from immunoSEQ multiplex PCR, and its TCRdb copy is limited to in-frame clones, with some not included. Among around 180,000 clones listed, over 70% were seen once. The source of the sample is a study of cytomegalovirus exposure and HLA in healthy donors. Germline CDR1 MGHDK, CDR2 SYGVNS. The CDR3 is 17 amino acids. The V end lost 1 base, the J end lost 0 bases, and 13 bases lay between the germline ends. Sequencing used PBMCs. This TCR was sampled from a woman aged 45-59 years in good health and CMV-seronegative. The gene calls are TRBV25-1 and TRBJ2-1, with D tentatively TRBD2 (6 bases). In DNA, the CDR3 is TGTGCCAGCAGTGAATGGTTCGCGGGGAGCTCCTACAATGAGCAGTTCTTC. Its translation: CASSEWFAGSSYNEQFF.